The text below deals with one T cell receptor beta chain. Its antigen is still unknown. This record comes from a study of monozygotic twins with inflammatory bowel disease. Overall study findings and caveats: The sharing of clonotypes with others was lower in IBD patients than in healthy twins, especially with disease activity.

One entry per CDR3 protein, without DNA, is what TCRdb gives after re-calling the 5' RACE reads. Its table lists over 150,000 distinct CDR3 sequences. This CDR3 comprises 13 residues. The germline gives CDR1 SEHNR, CDR2 FQNEAQ (reference sequence). Without any T cell sorting, total RNA was isolated from whole blood. The sequence derives from a human donor with ulcerative colitis or Crohn's disease, or a healthy co-twin of an affected twin (not recorded which). The chain employs TRBV7-9 and TRBJ1-4; TCRdb's D call of TRBD1 is untestable without DNA. Sequencing used blood. CDR3 sequence: CATTGTGNEKLFF.